The 16 T cell receptor beta chains listed next were all sequenced from one sample in a study of response to subunit inactivated influenza vaccine. TCRdb redid the calling of the RT-PCR reads with MiXCR, one entry per CDR3 protein. Of roughly 670,000 distinct CDR3 sequences in the sample, around 15% were seen once. This specimen consisted of PBMCs from blood, obtained roughly 15 days before vaccination. The receptors were sampled from a man aged 50-60 years who received an inactivated influenza vaccine.

The V call is TRBV20-1, the J call TRBJ2-1; 12 positions match TRBD2. The CDR3 loop spans 14 amino acids. Germline loops: CDR1 DFQATT, CDR2 SNEGSKA (reference sequence). J gave up 6 bases and V 5 bases, and 5 bases lay outside the gene matches. DNA for the CDR3: TGCAGTGCTTATCTAGCGGGGGGGGGCAATGAGCAGTTCTTC. Protein sequence: CSAYLAGGGNEQFF.

J is TRBJ2-5 and V is TRBV9; D perhaps matches TRBD2 (6 bases). In germline, CDR1 is SGDLS, CDR2 YYNGEE. Trimming stripped 0 bases from V and 4 bases from J, with 13 bases between. There are 15 residues in the CDR3. CDR3 sequence reads: CASSVGAKGGETQYF. DNA for the CDR3: TGTGCCAGCAGCGTAGGGGCAAAGGGAGGAGAGACCCAGTACTTC.

This clonotype was observed a few times. The gene calls are TRBV12-3 or TRBV12-4 and TRBJ1-3; maybe TRBD1 (5 bases). The CDR3 covers 14 residues. V was pared by 3 bases and J by 3 bases, with 9 bases between. This CDR3 is CASSLGVGGNTIYF. The CDR3 bases are TGTGCCAGCAGTTTGGGGGTCGGTGGAAACACCATATATTTT.

In this sample, this clonotype turned up a few times. The chain links TRBV27 to TRBJ2-1; perhaps D is TRBD1 or TRBD2 (5 bases each). The V and J ends lost 3 bases and 6 bases respectively, with 15 bases between them. From germline, CDR1 is MNHEY and CDR2 SMNVEV (reference sequence). CDR3 length: 15 residues. In DNA, the CDR3 is TGTGCCAGCAGTTTTGGTTTTGGGGGAGCCAATGAGCAGTTCTTC. Residues: CASSFGFGGANEQFF.

The chain uses TRBV19 and TRBJ1-2; tentative D call: TRBD1 (6 bases). Germline values: CDR1 LNHDA, CDR2 SQIVND (reference sequence). V lost 3 bases and J lost 8, with 19 bases in between. The CDR3 spans 15 residues. CDR3: CASSIGYREERGYTF. The CDR3 coding sequence is TGTGCCAGTAGTATCGGGTACAGGGAGGAGCGAGGCTACACCTTC.

V and J are TRBV30 and TRBJ1-2; TRBD1 might be the D (6 bases). V was pared by 4 bases and J by 8 bases, with 20 bases between. The V gene's germline CDR1 is GTSNPN and CDR2 SVGIG (reference sequence). The CDR3 loop spans 14 amino acids. CDR3 loop: CAWNPTGFGSGYTF. The CDR3 region has the DNA TGTGCCTGGAACCCTACAGGGTTTGGTTCGGGCTACACCTTC.

This clonotype has only a few counts. V gene TRBV6-5 combines with J gene TRBJ1-2, with a possible D match to TRBD1 (5 bases). The germline CDR1 and CDR2 sequences are MNHEY and SVGAGI. V lost 0 bases and J 7 bases, leaving 15 bases between the germline ends. This CDR3 region has 15 residues. CDR3 nucleotides: TGTGCCAGCAGTTACTCGATATCAGGGAACGGTGGCTACACCTTC. It yields the protein CASSYSISGNGGYTF.

This clonotype was seen a few times. J is TRBJ2-7 and V is TRBV5-1, with D hard to call. Trimming stripped 0 bases from V and 5 bases from J, with 6 bases between. The germline gives CDR1 SGHRS, CDR2 YFSETQ. The CDR3 runs to 12 residues. The CDR3 nucleotides are TGCGCCAGCAGCTTGGGAGATGACGAGCAGTACTTC. It specifies CASSLGDDEQYF.

This clonotype was observed a few times. V gene TRBV20-1 combines with J gene TRBJ2-7, with D possibly TRBD2 on 6 matching bases. CDR3 length equals 13 residues. V lost 4 bases and J lost 6, with 16 bases in between. Germline assignment: CDR1 DFQATT and CDR2 SNEGSKA (reference sequence). The CDR3 DNA is TGCAGTGCTAAGGTAACGGGAGAACGCGAGCAGTACTTC. This gives the protein CSAKVTGEREQYF.

The chain couples TRBV4-2 to TRBJ2-3; 10 nucleotides agree with TRBD1. TRBJ1-5 explains the end of the DNA better; the J call may be wrong. The germline V gene has CDR1 LGHNA and CDR2 YNFKEQ. The CDR3 loop spans 18 amino acids. The CDR3 reads CASSRQNTGQGSTDTQHF. The CDR3 nucleotides read TGTGCCAGCAGCCGACAGAACACGGGACAGGGGAGCACAGATACGCAGCATTTT.

This clonotype was seen a few times. The chain has TRBV20-1 and TRBJ2-1; 7 bases agree with TRBD2. CDR1 and CDR2 (germline): DFQATT, SNEGSKA (reference sequence). J was trimmed by 4 bases and V by 3 bases; bases with no gene match: 6. The CDR3 contains 14 residues. CDR3 in DNA: TGCAGTGCTAGTCGGGGGGTGCGGTACAATGAGCAGTTCTTC. This sequence encodes CSASRGVRYNEQFF.

The V gene is TRBV7-8, the J gene TRBJ1-1; 8 positions match TRBD1. The germline V gene encodes CDR1 SGHVS and CDR2 FQNEAQ. V shed 2 bases and J 3 bases; nucleotides not matched to a gene: 5. The CDR3 covers 15 residues. CDR3 region: CASSLFGQGDTEAFF. The CDR3 DNA is TGTGCCAGCAGCTTATTTGGACAGGGCGACACTGAAGCTTTCTTT.

The chain combines TRBV12-3 or TRBV12-4 with TRBJ2-5, with D hard to call. V was cut by 1 base and J by 1 base, with 7 bases left in between. The CDR3 length is 14 residues. CDR3: CASSLVNSQETQYF. The CDR3 DNA reads as TGTGCCAGCAGTTTAGTCAACAGCCAAGAGACCCAGTACTTC.

The chain couples TRBV19 to TRBJ2-7; the D is unclear. Germline CDR1 is LNHDA and CDR2 is SQIVND (reference sequence). This CDR3 is built from 14 residues. Trimming pared 3 bases from V and 1 base from J, leaving 10 bases between. This CDR3 reads CASSITSLSYEQYF. CDR3 sequence (DNA): TGTGCCAGTAGTATCACGAGTCTTTCCTACGAGCAGTACTTC.

This clonotype was detected only a few times. The chain uses TRBV28 and TRBJ2-2, with 8 nucleotides matching TRBD1. Germline assignment: CDR1 MDHEN and CDR2 SYDVKM. Germline trimming cut 5 bases from V and 7 bases from J; bases unmatched to any gene: 6. The CDR3 covers 14 residues. The CDR3 is CASSLTGVGGELFF. Here the CDR3 DNA reads TGTGCCAGCAGTCTGACAGGGGTTGGCGGGGAGCTGTTTTTT. The entire variable domain, with the rest obtained from reference TRBV28 and TRBJ2-2, is as follows: DVKVTQSSRYLVKRTGEKVFLECVQDMDHENMFWYRQDPGLGLRLIYFSYDVKMKEKGDIPEGYSVSREKKERFSLILESASTNQTSMYLCASSLTGVGGELFFGEGSRLTVL.

The chain joins TRBV5-5 to TRBJ2-7, with D perhaps matching TRBD1 (6 bases). The germline gives CDR1 SGHKS, CDR2 YYEKEE (reference sequence). Trimming took 4 bases from V and 1 from J, leaving 18 bases between them. The CDR3 spans 16 residues. CDR3 in DNA: TGTGCCAGCAGCGACTATATAGGGACAAGTTCCTACGAGCAGTACTTC. Its translation: CASSDYIGTSSYEQYF.